This T cell receptor (beta chain) emerged from a study of T cells in narcolepsy. Assay: immunoSEQ multiplex PCR; the TCRdb copy retains only in-frame clones and omits some. The data show about 24,000 clones, with 81% seen just once and about 4.4% held by the top ten. The TCR originated in a human donor in good health. The specimen was memory (CD45RA-) CD4+ T cells from blood.

Written as DNA, the CDR3 is TGTGCCAGCAGCCCCTCGACTAGCGGGGGGGCGGATCAGTTCTTC. The encoded protein is CASSPSTSGGADQFF. The chain combines TRBV9 with TRBJ2-1, with 14 bases that match TRBD2. Germline lookup yields CDR1 SGDLS and CDR2 YYNGEE. V lost 4 bases and J lost 13; bases outside the gene matches: 10. CDR3 length equals 15 residues.